This TCR beta chain was recorded in a study of T-cell reconstitution after alpha-beta-depleted transplantation in children. The TCRbeta library was prepared with unique molecular identifiers. TCRdb processed the PCR reads anew with MiXCR; each CDR3 protein has one entry. Altogether about 610,000 distinct CDR3 sequences are present, 8% to 11% being singletons, with the ten largest covering roughly 4%. This CDR3 spans 14 amino acids. The chain employs TRBV21-1 and TRBJ2-3. TRBV21-1 is described as a pseudogene. The sequence was obtained from a human donor who donated a stem cell graft to a child with acute myeloid leukemia. The sample consisted of PBMCs from the stem cell graft donor, taken from the stem cell graft. The DNA for the CDR3 is TGTGCCAGCAGCAAAGTGGCCAGCACAGATACGCAGTATTTT. It encodes CASSKVASTDTQYF.